These 13 T cell receptor beta chains originate from one sample sequenced in a study of cytomegalovirus exposure and HLA in healthy donors. PCR primers comprised 60 Vbeta and 13 Jbeta primers. The repertoire was sequenced with immunoSEQ multiplex PCR; TCRdb's copy has only in-frame clones and lacks some. In all, the sample yields about 130,000 clones. Specimen: PBMCs. The source of these receptors is a middle-aged woman in good health and CMV-seronegative.

This rearrangement joins TRBV7-2 to TRBJ1-4, with D possibly TRBD1 on 6 matching bases. V lost 4 bases to trimming and J lost 3 bases, with 12 bases between them. There are 15 residues in the CDR3. Germline CDR1 is SGHTA and CDR2 is FQGNSA. DNA for the CDR3: TGTGCCAGCAGCTCAACAGGGTCGGCTAATGAAAAACTGTTTTTT. Translation gives CASSSTGSANEKLFF.

About this clone: Other DNA variants within this sample encode the same CDR3. V and J are TRBV2 and TRBJ2-3, with D unresolved. The CDR3 covers 12 residues. CDR1 and CDR2 from the germline V gene are SNHLY and FYNNEI. V lost 6 bases, J lost 0 bases, and 4 bases lay in between. CDR3 loop: CASSYSTDTQYF. CDR3 DNA sequence: TGTGCCAGCAGCTACAGCACAGATACGCAGTATTTT.

The chain has TRBV5-1 and TRBJ1-3; TRBD1 might be the D (5 bases). There are 14 residues in the CDR3. Germline lookup yields CDR1 SGHRS and CDR2 YFSETQ. The V and J ends lost 3 bases and 1 base respectively, with 8 bases between them. In DNA, the CDR3 is TGCGCCAGCAGCTCGGACACTTCTGGAAACACCATATATTTT. It encodes CASSSDTSGNTIYF. Drawing the rest from reference TRBV5-1 and TRBJ1-3, the complete variable domain is KAGVTQTPRYLIKTRGQQVTLSCSPISGHRSVSWYQQTPGQGLQFLFEYFSETQRNKGNFPGRFSGRQFSNSRSEMNVSTLELGDSALYLCASSSDTSGNTIYFGEGSWLTVV.

This chain connects TRBV5-1 to TRBJ1-4, with TRBD1 matching over 8 bases. V trimming: 4 bases; J trimming: 7 bases; junction bases outside the gene matches: 6. Looked up from germline, CDR1 is SGHRS and CDR2 is YFSETQ. This CDR3 has 14 residues. This chain's CDR3 is CASSPTGEGEKLFF. In nucleotides, the CDR3 is TGCGCCAGCAGCCCGACAGGGGAGGGTGAAAAACTGTTTTTT.

The chain combines TRBV5-1 with TRBJ1-1, with 7 bases identical to TRBD1. The CDR3 runs 15 residues. Losses at the gene ends were 4 bases for V and 9 bases for J; bases not matched to a gene: 15. Germline V gene lookup returns CDR1 SGHRS and CDR2 YFSETQ. This chain's CDR3 is CASSEMNTPGQKAFF. The CDR3 DNA reads TGCGCCAGCAGCGAAATGAACACTCCGGGACAGAAAGCTTTCTTT.

CDR3 region: CASSQDSGGALYNEQFF. The DNA for the CDR3 is TGCGCCAGCAGCCAAGATTCGGGGGGGGCTTTGTACAATGAGCAGTTCTTC. V usage is TRBV4-3 and J usage is TRBJ2-1; 8 bases are a match to TRBD2. This CDR3 contains 17 residues. V shed 0 bases, J shed 4 bases, and the junction held 8 bases outside the gene matches. Germline assignment: CDR1 LGHNA and CDR2 YSLEER.

The rearrangement uses TRBV4-1 and TRBJ1-1; possible D gene TRBD1, 5 bases. V lost 4 bases to trimming and J lost 11 bases, with 20 bases between them. Germline V gene lookup returns CDR1 MGHRA and CDR2 YSYEKL. The CDR3 is 14 residues long. CDR3 sequence (DNA): TGCGCCAGCAGCCTTATCAGTCTCCTCCGGGGGGCTTTCTTT. Encoded protein: CASSLISLLRGAFF.

The gene calls are TRBV5-4 and TRBJ2-5; 8 positions match TRBD1. Germline assignment: CDR1 SGHNT and CDR2 YYREEE (reference sequence). The CDR3 sequence is 15 residues long. J gave up 6 bases and V 0 bases, and 7 bases lay outside the gene matches. The CDR3 sequence: CASSLASQGAQTQYF. CDR3 in DNA: TGTGCCAGCAGCTTGGCCTCGCAGGGGGCACAGACCCAGTACTTC. Complete variable domain (other parts from reference TRBV5-4 and TRBJ2-5): ETGVTQSPTHLIKTRGQQVTLRCSSQSGHNTVSWYQQALGQGPQFIFQYYREEENGRGNFPPRFSGLQFPNYSSELNVNALELDDSALYLCASSLASQGAQTQYFGPGTRLLVL.

CDR3 protein: CASSRGLLNTEAFF. In DNA form, the CDR3 reads TGTGCCAGCTCACGCGGACTGTTGAACACTGAAGCTTTCTTT. V is TRBV18 and J is TRBJ1-1; no reliable D call. The CDR3 is made up of 14 amino acids. The V end lost 4 bases, the J end lost 0 bases, and 9 bases lay between the germline ends. CDR1 and CDR2 (germline): KGHSH, LQKENI.

V usage is TRBV5-1 and J usage is TRBJ2-7; 10 bases are shared with TRBD2. Germline V gene sequence: CDR1 SGHRS, CDR2 YFSETQ. CDR3 length equals 15 residues. Unmatched junction bases numbered 4, after V lost 4 bases and J lost 0 bases. The CDR3 nucleotides read TGCGCCAGCAGCGTACTAGCGGGGCCCTCCTACGAGCAGTACTTC. It is translated as CASSVLAGPSYEQYF.

CDR3 amino acids: CASSPPGGYTF. CDR3 nucleotides: TGTGCCAGCAGTCCCCCGGGGGGCTACACCTTC. The chain joins TRBV28 to TRBJ1-2, with unresolved D. The CDR3 length is 11 residues. Per germline, CDR1 MDHEN and CDR2 SYDVKM. Trimming removed 5 bases at V and 8 bases at J, with 9 bases between.

V is TRBV11-2 and J is TRBJ1-6; D not resolved. The CDR3 has 13 residues. CDR1 and CDR2 (germline): SGHAT, FQNNGV. Between the trimmed V and J ends, which lost 0 bases and 6 bases, there was a span of 3 bases. CDR3 sequence (DNA): TGTGCCAGCAGCTTAGATCTTAATTCACCCCTCCACTTT. Its protein is CASSLDLNSPLHF.

This sequence joins TRBV7-8 and TRBJ1-1; D might be TRBD1 (5 bases). Germline CDR1 is SGHVS and CDR2 is FQNEAQ. V shed 1 base and J shed 5 bases, with 11 bases lying between them. This CDR3 has 14 residues. CDR3 region: CASSLGQIRTEAFF. The CDR3, as DNA: TGTGCCAGCAGCTTAGGACAGATTCGTACTGAAGCTTTCTTT.